This T cell receptor beta chain was recovered during a study of neurological immune-mediated disorders. Study findings and constraints: Phylogenetic grouping placed 18 of 34 multiple sclerosis patients' repertoires in one related-CDR3 cluster, a possible signature.

Every sequencing run produced over 160 million TCR-beta sequences that came from 15-18 subjects. TCRdb re-called the 5' RACE reads with MiXCR, one entry per CDR3 protein. Of roughly 76,000 distinct CDR3 sequences in the sample, 3.2% were seen once. This clonotype was seen ten or more times. Its target is not known. Germline CDR1 DFQATT, CDR2 SNEGSKA (reference sequence). Trimming pared 5 bases from V and 2 bases from J, leaving 17 bases between. The CDR3 loop spans 15 amino acids. This sequence originates from a woman aged 45-60 years with multiple sclerosis. V and J are TRBV20-1 and TRBJ2-3; tentatively, D is TRBD1 or TRBD2 (5 bases each). The material sequenced was PBMCs. CDR3 DNA: TGCAGTGCTGACGGAGCGCAGGGAGACACAGATACGCAGTATTTT. Its protein is CSADGAQGDTDTQYF.